This T cell receptor beta chain stems from a study of identical twins. This clonotype has more than one count but fewer than ten. The germline V gene encodes CDR1 SGDLS and CDR2 YYNGEE. V lost 0 bases and J 6 bases, leaving 12 bases between the germline ends. This CDR3 region has 14 residues. TCRdb re-called the 5' RACE reads through MiXCR, storing one row per CDR3 protein. The repertoire consists of about 730,000 distinct CDR3 sequences, with 21% occurring once and the leading ten covering about 4.3%. The same sample was also used in a study of T cells expressing NK-cell markers.

This chain joins TRBV9 and TRBJ1-1; tentative D call: TRBD1 (6 bases). Source material: PBMCs. This sequence was found in a woman under 30 in good health. CDR3 nucleotides: TGTGCCAGCAGCGTAGGGGGGGCTACCGCTGAAGCTTTCTTT. This codes for CASSVGGATAEAFF.